These 2 T cell receptor beta chains were all obtained from the same sample, sequenced in a study of T-cell memory formation after mild COVID-19. TCRdb processed the 5' RACE reads anew with MiXCR; each CDR3 protein has one entry. Among 40,000 to 55,000 distinct CDR3 sequences listed, 6% to 8% were seen once. The specimen sequenced was PBMCs or a T cell subset sorted from them (not recorded which). These TCRs come from a man between 18 and 35 years old who had mild COVID-19 (a few samples of this study predate the infection). Cell type and time point are not known.

This clonotype has more than one count but fewer than ten. The genes are TRBV7-3 and TRBJ2-2; TRBD2 might be the D (5 bases). This CDR3 is 14 amino acids long. Germline values: CDR1 SGHTA, CDR2 FQGTGA. Between the trimmed V and J ends, which lost 3 bases and 4 bases, there was a span of 9 bases. The CDR3 spells CASSLTGITGELFF. In nucleotides, the CDR3 is TGTGCCAGCAGCTTGACGGGAATCACCGGGGAGCTGTTTTTT.

The chain joins TRBV29-1 to TRBJ2-6; the match to TRBD1 covers 9 bases. From germline, CDR1 is SQVTM and CDR2 ANQGSEA. The CDR3 runs to 16 residues. The V segment lost 6 bases and the J segment 0 bases; nucleotides outside the gene matches: 6. In DNA form, the CDR3 reads TGCAGCGTGGCGGGACAGGGCCCCTCTGGGGCCAACGTCCTGACTTTC. Encoded protein: CSVAGQGPSGANVLTF.